Each of the 18 T cell receptor beta chains below was sequenced from the same sample in a study of T-cell reconstitution after alpha-beta-depleted transplantation in children. Preparation of the TCRbeta library was carried out with unique molecular identifiers. TCRdb re-derived calls from the PCR reads in MiXCR, one entry per CDR3 protein. The table shows hundreds of thousands of distinct CDR3 sequences, with under 15% occurring only once. The sequencing here drew on PBMCs from the stem cell graft donor, taken from the stem cell graft. The receptors derive from a human donor who donated a stem cell graft to a child with combined immunodeficiency.

This chain's CDR3 is CATSDRQGSTDTQYF. As DNA, the CDR3 is TGTGCCACCAGTGATCGACAGGGGAGCACAGATACGCAGTATTTT. The rearrangement uses TRBV24-1 and TRBJ2-3, with 8 bases identical to TRBD1. Germline trimming cut 3 bases from V and 0 bases from J; bases unmatched to any gene: 1. This CDR3 comprises 15 residues. Germline V gene data show CDR1 as KGHDR and CDR2 as SFDVKD.

The chain joins TRBV20-1 to TRBJ2-1; the D gene is possibly TRBD2 (7 bases). The CDR3 runs 16 residues. Germline values: CDR1 DFQATT, CDR2 SNEGSKA (reference sequence). V was pared by 6 bases and J by 10 bases, with 28 bases between. CDR3 region: CSAAYVTGGTYREQFF. In nucleotides, the CDR3 is TGCAGTGCGGCTTACGTAACGGGGGGCACATACAGGGAGCAGTTCTTC.

The table lists this clonotype with many counts. The CDR3 sequence: CASSQDRDRRYEQYF. The CDR3 nucleotides read TGCGCCAGCAGCCAAGATCGGGACCGCCGTTACGAGCAGTACTTC. The gene calls are TRBV4-3 and TRBJ2-7; D may correspond to TRBD1 or TRBD2 (5 bases each). The CDR3 has 15 amino acids. The germline V gene encodes CDR1 LGHNA and CDR2 YSLEER. V was shortened by 0 bases and J by 4 bases, with 13 bases between the two germline ends.

This clonotype was detected only a few times. This chain joins TRBV7-2 and TRBJ2-3, with D perhaps matching TRBD1 (6 bases). This CDR3 spans 16 amino acids. V lost 3 bases to trimming and J lost 0 bases, with 13 bases between them. CDR1 is SGHTA and CDR2 is FQGNSA in the germline V gene. The CDR3 region is CASSLNGDISTDTQYF. CDR3 nucleotide sequence: TGTGCCAGCAGCTTGAACGGGGACATTAGCACAGATACGCAGTATTTT.

This clonotype was detected ten times or more. V usage is TRBV7-2 and J usage is TRBJ2-7; 11 bases fit TRBD2. Germline CDR1 SGHTA, CDR2 FQGNSA. The CDR3 has 18 residues. The trim removed 1 base at V and 3 bases at J, leaving 11 bases unmatched. CDR3 in DNA: TGTGCCAGCAGCTTAGTAGTCTCGGGACTAGCGGTAATCTACGAGCAGTACTTC. Translated: CASSLVVSGLAVIYEQYF. Supplemented by reference TRBV7-2 and TRBJ2-7, the full variable domain reads GAGVSQSPSNKVTEKGKDVELRCDPISGHTALYWYRQSLGQGLEFLIYFQGNSAPDKSGLPSDRFSAERTGGSVSTLTIQRTQQEDSAVYLCASSLVVSGLAVIYEQYFGPGTRLTVT.

This clonotype was found many times. The V gene is TRBV6-5, the J gene TRBJ2-1; the D gene is possibly TRBD2 (7 bases). V lost 4 bases to trimming and J lost 4 bases, with 14 bases between them. CDR3 length equals 15 residues. CDR1 and CDR2 (germline): MNHEY, SVGAGI. CDR3 bases: TGTGCCAGCAGTTTACAGGGAGGGGTATACAATGAGCAGTTCTTC. It yields the protein CASSLQGGVYNEQFF.

This clonotype has only a few counts. The CDR3 sequence is CASSLGNRGNEQFF. The CDR3 DNA reads TGTGCCAGCAGCTTAGGGAACAGGGGCAATGAGCAGTTCTTC. The genes are TRBV7-2 and TRBJ2-1; 7 bases map to TRBD1. CDR3 length: 14 residues. In germline, CDR1 is SGHTA, CDR2 FQGNSA. Unmatched junction bases numbered 3, after V lost 1 base and J lost 6 bases.

There are a few counts of this clonotype. The CDR3 bases are TGTGCCAGCAGTTCCCAGGGGTCGGGGGGTTCCTACGAGCAGTACTTC. This sequence encodes CASSSQGSGGSYEQYF. This rearrangement joins TRBV6-5 to TRBJ2-7; D is perhaps TRBD2 (7 bases). Germline loops: CDR1 MNHEY, CDR2 SVGAGI. The CDR3 runs to 16 residues. The V and J ends lost 4 bases and 1 base respectively, with 17 bases between them.

This clonotype was observed many times. The genes are TRBV14 and TRBJ2-7; D ambiguous. V lost 0 bases to trimming and J lost 0 bases, with 18 bases between them. CDR3 length: 18 amino acids. The germline CDR1 and CDR2 sequences are SGHDN and FVKESK. The DNA of the CDR3 is TGTGCCAGCAGCCAAGAGGCAGTGTGGCCTAGATACTCCTACGAGCAGTACTTC. As protein: CASSQEAVWPRYSYEQYF.

The sample holds a few counts of this clonotype. The chain employs TRBV24-1 and TRBJ2-3; unclear D gene. Germline V gene lookup returns CDR1 KGHDR and CDR2 SFDVKD. The CDR3 contains 13 residues. V was clipped by 3 bases and J by 5 bases, with 8 bases between them. The CDR3 DNA reads as TGTGCCACCAGTGATCCGACCGGAGATACGCAGTATTTT. Its protein product is CATSDPTGDTQYF.

This clonotype appeared a few times. The genes are TRBV20-1 and TRBJ2-7; 10 bases align to TRBD2. The length of the CDR3 is 15 residues. Germline loops: CDR1 DFQATT, CDR2 SNEGSKA (reference sequence). Trimming cost V 0 bases and J 4 bases; bases outside gene matches: 6. This CDR3 is CSARDWTSGEYEQYF. DNA of the CDR3: TGCAGTGCTAGAGATTGGACTAGCGGCGAGTACGAGCAGTACTTC.

Ten or more counts support this clonotype. The chain has TRBV20-1 and TRBJ2-5; the match to TRBD1 covers 10 bases. The J segment lost 4 bases and the V segment lost 3 bases, leaving 2 bases of the junction unmatched. The CDR3 has 13 residues. The germline V gene encodes CDR1 DFQATT and CDR2 SNEGSKA (reference sequence). The CDR3 sequence: CSARGQGRETQYF. The CDR3, as DNA: TGCAGTGCTAGGGGACAGGGGCGAGAGACCCAGTACTTC.

There are a few counts of this clonotype. The CDR3 loop reads CASSLVREGNIQYF. CDR3 DNA sequence: TGTGCCAGCAGTTTAGTGCGGGAGGGAAACATTCAGTACTTC. The chain couples TRBV27 to TRBJ2-4, with TRBD2 matching over 9 bases. The CDR3 length is 14 residues. The germline gives CDR1 MNHEY, CDR2 SMNVEV (reference sequence). With 2 bases clipped from V and 6 bases from J, the junction kept 2 bases outside the gene matches.

The gene calls are TRBV18 and TRBJ2-5; D gene uncertain. Germline loops: CDR1 KGHSH, CDR2 LQKENI. Deletions cut 3 bases from V and 4 bases from J, with 6 bases between. The CDR3 runs 12 residues. This CDR3 reads CASSPWLETQYF. In DNA, the CDR3 is TGTGCCAGCTCACCGTGGCTAGAGACCCAGTACTTC.

V is TRBV19 and J is TRBJ2-7, with TRBD2 matching over 12 bases. This CDR3 comprises 16 residues. With 5 bases clipped from V and 4 bases from J, the junction kept 9 bases outside the gene matches. Germline values: CDR1 LNHDA, CDR2 SQIVND (reference sequence). The CDR3 DNA sequence: TGTGCCAGTAGTGCGCTAGCGGGAGGGCCGGTATACGAGCAGTACTTC. Amino acid sequence: CASSALAGGPVYEQYF.

The rearrangement links TRBV5-5 to TRBJ2-5; D is undetermined. V was pared by 0 bases and J by 2 bases, with 11 bases between. CDR1 is SGHKS, CDR2 YYEKEE, per germline (reference sequence). There are 15 residues in the CDR3. CDR3 sequence reads: CASSLVAVIQETQYF. For the CDR3, the DNA is TGTGCCAGCAGCTTGGTGGCGGTAATTCAAGAGACCCAGTACTTC.

This clonotype was detected only a few times. The junction departs from germline at one end; a sequencing error may be responsible. V is TRBV3-1 and J is TRBJ1-1; possibly TRBD1 for D (5 bases). Germline V gene lookup returns CDR1 LGHDT and CDR2 YNNKEL (reference sequence). CDR3 length: 15 amino acids. The CDR3 sequence is CASSPGTAPNAEAFF. As DNA, the CDR3 is TGTGCCAGCAGCCCTGGGACGGCCCCGAACGCTGAAGCTTTCTTT.

The chain couples TRBV6-1 to TRBJ2-5; a possible D gene is TRBD2 (5 bases). The germline CDR1 and CDR2 sequences are MNHNS and SASEGT. V lost 9 bases and J lost 6, with 20 bases in between. The CDR3 contains 14 residues. In nucleotides, the CDR3 is TGTGCCAGTGCCCGGACGGGAAGCTTGAAGACCCAGTACTTC. This encodes CASARTGSLKTQYF.